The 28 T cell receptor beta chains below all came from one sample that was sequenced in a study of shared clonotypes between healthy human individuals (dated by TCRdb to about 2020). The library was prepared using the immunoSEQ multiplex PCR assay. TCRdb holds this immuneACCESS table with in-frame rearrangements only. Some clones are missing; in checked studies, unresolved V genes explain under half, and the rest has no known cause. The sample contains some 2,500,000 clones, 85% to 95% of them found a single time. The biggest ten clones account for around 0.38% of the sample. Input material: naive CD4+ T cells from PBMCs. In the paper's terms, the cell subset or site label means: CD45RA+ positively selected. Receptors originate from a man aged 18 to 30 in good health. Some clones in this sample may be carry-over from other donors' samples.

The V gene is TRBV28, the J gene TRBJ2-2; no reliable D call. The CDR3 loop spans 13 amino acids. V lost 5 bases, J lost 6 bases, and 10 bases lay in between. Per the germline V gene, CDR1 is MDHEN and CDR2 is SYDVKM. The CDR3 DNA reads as TGTGCCAGCAGTAGGGCCGGTCCCGGGGAGCTGTTTTTT. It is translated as CASSRAGPGELFF.

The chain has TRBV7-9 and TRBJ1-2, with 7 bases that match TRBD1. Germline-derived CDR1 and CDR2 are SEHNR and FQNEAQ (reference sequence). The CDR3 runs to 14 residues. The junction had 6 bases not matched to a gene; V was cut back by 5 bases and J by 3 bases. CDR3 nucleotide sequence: TGTGCCAGCAGCCTAGGGGGCGCGTACTATGGCTACACCTTC. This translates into CASSLGGAYYGYTF.

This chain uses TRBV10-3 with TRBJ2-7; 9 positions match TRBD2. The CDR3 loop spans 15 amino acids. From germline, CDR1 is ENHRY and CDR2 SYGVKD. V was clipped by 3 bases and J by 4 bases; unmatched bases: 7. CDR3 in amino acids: CAISEYSGSWYEQYF. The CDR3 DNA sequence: TGTGCCATCAGTGAATATAGCGGGAGTTGGTACGAGCAGTACTTC.

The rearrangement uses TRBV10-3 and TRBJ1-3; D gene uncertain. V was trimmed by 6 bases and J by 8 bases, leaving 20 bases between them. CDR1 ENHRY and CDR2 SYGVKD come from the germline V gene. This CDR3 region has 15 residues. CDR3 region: CAISPKIGGDDTIYF. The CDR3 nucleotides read TGTGCCATCAGCCCCAAAATCGGAGGTGATGACACCATATATTTT.

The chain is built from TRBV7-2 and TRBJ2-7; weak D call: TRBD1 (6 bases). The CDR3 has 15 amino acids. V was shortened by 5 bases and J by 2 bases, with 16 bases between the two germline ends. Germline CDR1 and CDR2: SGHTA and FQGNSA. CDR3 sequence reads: CASSPLPRGTYEQYF. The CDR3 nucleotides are TGTGCCAGCAGCCCACTCCCCAGGGGAACCTACGAGCAGTACTTC. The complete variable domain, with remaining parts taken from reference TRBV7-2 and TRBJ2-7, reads GAGVSQSPSNKVTEKGKDVELRCDPISGHTALYWYRQSLGQGLEFLIYFQGNSAPDKSGLPSDRFSAERTGGSVSTLTIQRTQQEDSAVYLCASSPLPRGTYEQYFGPGTRLTVT.

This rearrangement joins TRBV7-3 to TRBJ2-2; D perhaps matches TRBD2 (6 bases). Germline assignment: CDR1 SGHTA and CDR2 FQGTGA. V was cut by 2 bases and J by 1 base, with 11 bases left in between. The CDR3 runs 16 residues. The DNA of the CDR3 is TGTGCCAGCAGCTTATATGGCGGGGTGAACACCGGGGAGCTGTTTTTT. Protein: CASSLYGGVNTGELFF. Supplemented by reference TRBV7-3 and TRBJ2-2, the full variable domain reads GAGVSQTPSNKVTEKGKYVELRCDPISGHTALYWYRQSLGQGPEFLIYFQGTGAADDSGLPNDRFFAVRPEGSVSTLKIQRTERGDSAVYLCASSLYGGVNTGELFFGEGSRLTVL.

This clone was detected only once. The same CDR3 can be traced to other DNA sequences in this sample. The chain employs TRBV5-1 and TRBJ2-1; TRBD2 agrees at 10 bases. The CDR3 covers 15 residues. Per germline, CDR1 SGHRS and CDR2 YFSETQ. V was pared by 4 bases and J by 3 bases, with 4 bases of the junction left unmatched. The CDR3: CASSPRTSGYNEQFF. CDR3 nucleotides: TGCGCCAGCAGCCCGCGGACTAGCGGCTACAATGAGCAGTTCTTC.

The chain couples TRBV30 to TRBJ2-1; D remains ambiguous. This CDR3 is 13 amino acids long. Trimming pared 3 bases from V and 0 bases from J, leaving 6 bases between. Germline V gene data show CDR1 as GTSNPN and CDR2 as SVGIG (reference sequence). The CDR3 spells CAWSQNSYNEQFF. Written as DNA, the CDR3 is TGTGCCTGGAGCCAGAACTCCTACAATGAGCAGTTCTTC.

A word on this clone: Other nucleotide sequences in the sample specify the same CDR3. The CDR3 sequence is CASSLTSYEQYF. The CDR3 DNA sequence: TGCGCCAGCAGCCTGACTTCCTACGAGCAGTACTTC. This rearrangement joins TRBV5-1 to TRBJ2-7; no clear D. Germline CDR1 and CDR2: SGHRS and YFSETQ. V lost 4 bases, J lost 1 base, and 6 bases lay in between. The length of the CDR3 is 12 residues. Full variable domain (rest looked up from reference TRBV5-1 and TRBJ2-7): KAGVTQTPRYLIKTRGQQVTLSCSPISGHRSVSWYQQTPGQGLQFLFEYFSETQRNKGNFPGRFSGRQFSNSRSEMNVSTLELGDSALYLCASSLTSYEQYFGPGTRLTVT.

The CDR3 is CASSAKGSSSNEQFF. The CDR3 nucleotides are TGTGCCAGCAGCGCCAAGGGTTCTAGTTCCAATGAGCAGTTCTTC. The chain has TRBV9 and TRBJ2-1; D remains unclear. V was cut by 3 bases and J by 6 bases, with 16 bases left in between. CDR1 is SGDLS, CDR2 YYNGEE, per germline. CDR3 length: 15 amino acids.

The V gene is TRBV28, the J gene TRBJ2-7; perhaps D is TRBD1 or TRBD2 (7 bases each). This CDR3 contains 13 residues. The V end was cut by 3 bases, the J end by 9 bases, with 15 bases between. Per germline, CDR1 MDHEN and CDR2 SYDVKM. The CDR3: CASSLPTGEGQYF. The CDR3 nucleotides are TGTGCCAGCAGTTTGCCAACAGGGGAGGGGCAGTACTTC.

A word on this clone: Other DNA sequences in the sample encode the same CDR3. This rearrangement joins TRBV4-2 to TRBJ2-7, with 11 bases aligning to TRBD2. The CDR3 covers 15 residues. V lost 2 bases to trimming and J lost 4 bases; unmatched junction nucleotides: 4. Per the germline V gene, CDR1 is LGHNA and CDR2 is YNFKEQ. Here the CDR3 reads CASSQTGTSGYEQYF. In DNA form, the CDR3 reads TGTGCCAGCAGCCAAACCGGGACTAGCGGTTACGAGCAGTACTTC.

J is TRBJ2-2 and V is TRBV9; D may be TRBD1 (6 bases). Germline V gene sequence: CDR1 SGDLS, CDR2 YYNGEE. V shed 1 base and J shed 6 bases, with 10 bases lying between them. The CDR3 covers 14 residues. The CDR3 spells CASSVIQGPGELFF. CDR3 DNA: TGTGCCAGCAGCGTAATACAGGGCCCCGGGGAGCTGTTTTTT.

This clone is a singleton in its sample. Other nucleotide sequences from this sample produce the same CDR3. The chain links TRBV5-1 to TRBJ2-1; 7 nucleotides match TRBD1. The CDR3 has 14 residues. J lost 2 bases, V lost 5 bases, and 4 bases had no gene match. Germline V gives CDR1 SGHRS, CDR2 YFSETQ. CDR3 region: CASSLQGPYNEQFF. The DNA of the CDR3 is TGCGCCAGCAGTCTACAGGGGCCCTACAATGAGCAGTTCTTC.

CDR3 nucleotides: TGTGCCAGCAGCCCCGAACCGGGCAGGGGATACGAGCAGTACTTC. The encoded protein is CASSPEPGRGYEQYF. This chain connects TRBV28 to TRBJ2-7; D may be TRBD1 (6 bases). CDR1 and CDR2 (germline): MDHEN, SYDVKM. The CDR3 has 15 residues. The ends were cut back, 6 bases at V and 4 bases at J, with 19 bases in the middle.

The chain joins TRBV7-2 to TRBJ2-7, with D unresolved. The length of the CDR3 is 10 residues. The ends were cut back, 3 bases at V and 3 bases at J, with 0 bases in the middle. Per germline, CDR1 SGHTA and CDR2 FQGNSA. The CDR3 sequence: CASSFYEQYF. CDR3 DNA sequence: TGTGCCAGCAGCTTCTACGAGCAGTACTTC.

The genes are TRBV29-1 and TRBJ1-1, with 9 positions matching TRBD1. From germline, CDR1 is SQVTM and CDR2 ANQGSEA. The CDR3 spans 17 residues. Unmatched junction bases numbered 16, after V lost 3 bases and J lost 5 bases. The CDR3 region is CSVDTGQGYDLRTEAFF. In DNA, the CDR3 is TGCAGCGTTGACACCGGACAGGGGTACGACTTAAGGACTGAAGCTTTCTTT.

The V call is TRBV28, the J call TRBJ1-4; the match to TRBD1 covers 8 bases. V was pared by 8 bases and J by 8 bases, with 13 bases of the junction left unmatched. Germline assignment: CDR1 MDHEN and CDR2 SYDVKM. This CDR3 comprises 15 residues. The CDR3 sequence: CASGRTGPGVEKLFF. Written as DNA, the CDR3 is TGTGCCAGCGGTAGGACAGGGCCAGGGGTGGAAAAACTGTTTTTT.

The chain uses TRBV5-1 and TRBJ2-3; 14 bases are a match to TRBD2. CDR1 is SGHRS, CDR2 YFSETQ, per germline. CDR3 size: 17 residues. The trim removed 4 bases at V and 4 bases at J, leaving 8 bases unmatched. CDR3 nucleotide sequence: TGCGCCAGCAGCGCGGGACTAGCGGGAGTGTTTGCAGATACGCAGTATTTT. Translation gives CASSAGLAGVFADTQYF.

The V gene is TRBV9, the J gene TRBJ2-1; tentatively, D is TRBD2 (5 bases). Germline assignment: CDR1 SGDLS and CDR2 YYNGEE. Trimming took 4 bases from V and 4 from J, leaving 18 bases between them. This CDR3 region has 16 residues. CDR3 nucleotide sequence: TGTGCCAGCAGCATCGGAGGCTCCCTCTCATACAATGAGCAGTTCTTC. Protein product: CASSIGGSLSYNEQFF.

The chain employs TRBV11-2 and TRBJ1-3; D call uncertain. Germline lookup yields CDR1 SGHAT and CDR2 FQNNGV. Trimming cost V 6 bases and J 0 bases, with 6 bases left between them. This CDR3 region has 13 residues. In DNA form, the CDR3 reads TGTGCCAGCAGGGTCAGCTCTGGAAACACCATATATTTT. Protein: CASRVSSGNTIYF.

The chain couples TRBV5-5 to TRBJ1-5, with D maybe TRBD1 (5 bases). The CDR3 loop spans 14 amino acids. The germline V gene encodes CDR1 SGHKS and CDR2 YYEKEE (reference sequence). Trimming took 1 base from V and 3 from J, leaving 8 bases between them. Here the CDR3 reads CASSLSQVNQPQHF. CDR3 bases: TGTGCCAGCAGCTTGTCACAGGTCAATCAGCCCCAGCATTTT.

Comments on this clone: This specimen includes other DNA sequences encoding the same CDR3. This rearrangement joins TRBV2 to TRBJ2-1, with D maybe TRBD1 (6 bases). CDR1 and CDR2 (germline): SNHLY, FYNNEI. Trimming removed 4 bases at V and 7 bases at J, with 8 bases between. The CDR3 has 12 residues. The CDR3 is CASSGQGNEQFF. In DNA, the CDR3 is TGTGCCAGCAGTGGGCAGGGGAATGAGCAGTTCTTC.

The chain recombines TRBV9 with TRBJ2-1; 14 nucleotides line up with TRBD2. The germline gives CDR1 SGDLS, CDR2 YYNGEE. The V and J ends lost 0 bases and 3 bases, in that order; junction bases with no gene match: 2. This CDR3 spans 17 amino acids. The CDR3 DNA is TGTGCCAGCAGCGTAGCCGGGACTAGCGGGAGCTACAATGAGCAGTTCTTC. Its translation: CASSVAGTSGSYNEQFF.

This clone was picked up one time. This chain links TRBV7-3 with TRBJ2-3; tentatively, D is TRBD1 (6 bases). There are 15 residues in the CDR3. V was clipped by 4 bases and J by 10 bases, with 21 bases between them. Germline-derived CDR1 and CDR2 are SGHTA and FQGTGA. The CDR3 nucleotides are TGTGCCAGCAGCTCGGCCCCCGAAGGGGGAAGTGCGCAGTATTTT. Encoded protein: CASSSAPEGGSAQYF.

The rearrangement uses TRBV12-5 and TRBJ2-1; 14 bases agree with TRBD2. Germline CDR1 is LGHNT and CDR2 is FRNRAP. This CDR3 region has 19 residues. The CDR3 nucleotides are TGTGCCAGCCCTACACCGGGACTAGCGGGAGTGCCCCTATACAATGAGCAGTTCTTC. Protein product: CASPTPGLAGVPLYNEQFF.

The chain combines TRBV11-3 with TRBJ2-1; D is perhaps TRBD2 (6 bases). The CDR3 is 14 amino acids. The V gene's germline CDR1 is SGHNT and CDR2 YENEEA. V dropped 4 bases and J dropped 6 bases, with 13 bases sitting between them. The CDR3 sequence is CASSWGLSSNEQFF. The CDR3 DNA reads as TGTGCCAGCAGCTGGGGACTTTCTAGCAATGAGCAGTTCTTC.

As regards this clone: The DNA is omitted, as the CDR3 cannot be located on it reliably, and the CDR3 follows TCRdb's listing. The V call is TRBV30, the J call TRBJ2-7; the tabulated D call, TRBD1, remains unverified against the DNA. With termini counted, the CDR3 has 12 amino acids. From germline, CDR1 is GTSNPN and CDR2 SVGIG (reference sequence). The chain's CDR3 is CAWGTGTGVKYF.